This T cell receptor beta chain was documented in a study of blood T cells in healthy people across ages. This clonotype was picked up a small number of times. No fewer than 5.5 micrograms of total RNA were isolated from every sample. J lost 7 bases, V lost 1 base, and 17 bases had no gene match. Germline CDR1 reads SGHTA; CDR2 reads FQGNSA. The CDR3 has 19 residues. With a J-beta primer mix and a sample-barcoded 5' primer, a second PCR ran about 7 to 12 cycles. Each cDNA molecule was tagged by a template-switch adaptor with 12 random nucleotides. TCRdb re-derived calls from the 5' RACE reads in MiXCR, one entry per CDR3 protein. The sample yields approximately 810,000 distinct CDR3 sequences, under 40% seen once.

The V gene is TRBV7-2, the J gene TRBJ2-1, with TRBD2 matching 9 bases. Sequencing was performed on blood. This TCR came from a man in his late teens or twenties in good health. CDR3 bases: TGTGCCAGCAGCTTAGAAGCGGGGGGCAAATCGGGGGGGAAAAATGAGCAGTTCTTC. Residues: CASSLEAGGKSGGKNEQFF.